The clone carrying this T cell receptor (beta chain) was counted only a few times. Antigen: not known. This sample is part of a study of T cell repertoires in cytomegalovirus infection. Study-wide results and limits: There were HLA-C-restricted CMV-specific TCR beta clonotypes dominating the ex vivo response.

One entry per CDR3 protein results from TCRdb running MiXCR on the reads. The top ten clones hold under 15% of a sample with about 900,000 distinct CDR3 sequences, 30% to 40% of them seen once. This clonotype was sampled from a human donor in good health (CMV status not recorded). Some clones in this sample may be carry-over from other donors' samples. The material sequenced was cultured CD8+ T cells from PBMCs, taken from culture after CMV antigen stimulation.

CDR3 in amino acids: CAITLTETGELFF. The DNA for the CDR3 is TGTGCCATCACCTTGACAGAGACCGGGGAGCTGTTTTTT. The gene calls are TRBV10-3 and TRBJ2-2, with a weak D call TRBD1 (5 bases). Germline V gene sequence: CDR1 ENHRY, CDR2 SYGVKD. The CDR3 length is 13 residues. The V and J ends lost 7 bases and 5 bases respectively, with 11 bases between them.